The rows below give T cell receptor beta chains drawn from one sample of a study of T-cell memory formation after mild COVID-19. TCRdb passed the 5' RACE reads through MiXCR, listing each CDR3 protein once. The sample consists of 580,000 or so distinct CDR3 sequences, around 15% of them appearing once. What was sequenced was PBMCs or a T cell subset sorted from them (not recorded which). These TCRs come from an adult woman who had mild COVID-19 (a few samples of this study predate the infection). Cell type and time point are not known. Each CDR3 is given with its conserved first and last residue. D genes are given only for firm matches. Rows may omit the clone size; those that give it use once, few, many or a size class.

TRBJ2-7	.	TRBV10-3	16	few	TGTGCCATCAGTCCCCGCGGTTTTGACGGCTCCTACGAGCAGTACTTC	CAISPRGFDGSYEQYF
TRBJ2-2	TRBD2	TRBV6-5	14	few	TGTGCCAGCAGTGTAGCGGGGCCCACCGGGGAGCTGTTTTTT	CASSVAGPTGELFF
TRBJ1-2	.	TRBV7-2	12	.	TGTGCCAGCAGCTTAGATGTGGGGGAGAGCACCTTC	CASSLDVGESTF
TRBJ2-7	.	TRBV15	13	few	TGTGCCACCAGCCTCTATAGCTCCTACGAGCAGTACTTC	CATSLYSSYEQYF
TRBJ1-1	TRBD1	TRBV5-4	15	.	TGTGCCAGCAGCTTGAATAAGGGGGCAGGCTCTGAAGCTTTCTTT	CASSLNKGAGSEAFF
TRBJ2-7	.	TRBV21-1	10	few	TGTGCCAGCAGCGCCCGCGAGCAGTACTTC	CASSAREQYF
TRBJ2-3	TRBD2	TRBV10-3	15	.	TGTGCCATCAGTCGGACTAGGCCCGACACAGATACGCAGTATTTT	CAISRTRPDTDTQYF
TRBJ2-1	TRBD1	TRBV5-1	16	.	TGCGCCAGCAGCTTGGCCGGGACAGGTGGTTTCAATGAGCAGTTCTTC	CASSLAGTGGFNEQFF
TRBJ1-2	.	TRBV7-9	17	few	TGTGCCAGCAGCTCCTCGGCCGTCGAGGTGGCGGACTATGGCTACACCTTC	CASSSSAVEVADYGYTF
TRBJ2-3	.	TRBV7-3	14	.	TGTGCCAGCGGGGGTGTTGGGGGCACAGATACGCAGTATTTT	CASGGVGGTDTQYF
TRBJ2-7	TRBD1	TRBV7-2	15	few	TGTGCCAGCAGCCCCGACAGGGGGCACGCCTACGAGCAGTACTTC	CASSPDRGHAYEQYF
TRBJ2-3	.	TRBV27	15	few	TGTGCCAGCAGTCCCCAAACAGGATTTACAGATACGCAGTATTTT	CASSPQTGFTDTQYF
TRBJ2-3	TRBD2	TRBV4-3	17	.	TGCGCCAGCAGCCCTGGGACTAGCGGGGTGTATCGGAATACGCAGTATTTT	CASSPGTSGVYRNTQYF
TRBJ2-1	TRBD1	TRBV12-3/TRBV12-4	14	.	TGTGCCAGCAGTCCGTTGACAGGGGACAATGAGCAGTTCTTC	CASSPLTGDNEQFF
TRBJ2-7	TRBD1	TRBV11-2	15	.	TGTGCCAGCACCAAGGGCGGGACAGGGTCCTACGAGCAGTACTTC	CASTKGGTGSYEQYF
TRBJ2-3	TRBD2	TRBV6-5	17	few	TGTGCCAGCAGTTACGTCGGACTAGCGGTCCAGGGGGATACGCAGTATTTT	CASSYVGLAVQGDTQYF
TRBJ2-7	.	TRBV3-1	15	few	TGTGCCAGCAGCCAGCCGGGGGCGGGAGTTTGGGAGCAGTACTTC	CASSQPGAGVWEQYF
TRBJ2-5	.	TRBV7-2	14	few	TGTGCCAGCAGCTTAGTGGGGGAGAGCCTGAGCTGGAACTTC	CASSLVGESLSWNF
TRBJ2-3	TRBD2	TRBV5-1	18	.	TGCGCCAGCAGCTCAGGCCGTATTAGCGGGGTCGTCTCAGATACGCAGTATTTT	CASSSGRISGVVSDTQYF
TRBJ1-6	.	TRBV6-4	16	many	TGTGCCAGCAGTGACTCTTCGAGAGGAGATAATTCACCCCTCCACTTT	CASSDSSRGDNSPLHF
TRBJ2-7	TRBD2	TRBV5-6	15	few	TGTGCCAGCAGCCCGGAAGCGGGGGCCGCCTACGAGCAGTACTTC	CASSPEAGAAYEQYF
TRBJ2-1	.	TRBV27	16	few	TGTGCCAGCAGTGCCCGGGGATCCCGGTCCGGCAATGAGCAGTTCTTC	CASSARGSRSGNEQFF
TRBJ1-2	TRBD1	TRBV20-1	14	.	TGCAGTGCTAGGTTGTCAGGGGACAGGGATGGCTACACCTTC	CSARLSGDRDGYTF
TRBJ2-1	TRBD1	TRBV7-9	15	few	TGTGCCAGCAGCTTAGTACAGGGGAAGCACAATGAGCAGTTCTTC	CASSLVQGKHNEQFF
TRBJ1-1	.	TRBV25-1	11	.	TGTGCCAGCAACCGGGGGATTGAAGCTTTCTTT	CASNRGIEAFF
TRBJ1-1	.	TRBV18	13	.	TGTGCCAGCTCACCAAAAATGAACACTGAAGCTTTCTTT	CASSPKMNTEAFF
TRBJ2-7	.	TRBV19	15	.	TGTGCCAGTAGGGGGACAACTCTCGGCCTCTACGAGCAGTACTTC	CASRGTTLGLYEQYF
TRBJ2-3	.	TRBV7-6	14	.	TGTGCCAGCAGCTCCCCAGGGGAGGCAGATACGCAGTATTTT	CASSSPGEADTQYF
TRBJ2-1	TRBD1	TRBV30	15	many	TGTGCCTCGAACCGGGGACAGGGTACGGGTTATGAGCAGTTCTTC	CASNRGQGTGYEQFF
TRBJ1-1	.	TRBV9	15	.	TGTGCCAGCAGCGTAGAGGGCAGGGGTCGAACTGAAGCTTTCTTT	CASSVEGRGRTEAFF
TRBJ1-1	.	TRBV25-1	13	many	TGTGCCAGCAGTGACGCCCCGGACACTGAAGCTTTCTTT	CASSDAPDTEAFF
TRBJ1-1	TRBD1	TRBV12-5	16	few	TGTGCTAGTGGTTCGCATTCGGACAGGCCGAACACTGAAGCTTTCTTT	CASGSHSDRPNTEAFF
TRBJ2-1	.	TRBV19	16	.	TGTGCCAGTAGTGTTTTCCTCAGGACGGCCTACAATGAGCAGTTCTTC	CASSVFLRTAYNEQFF
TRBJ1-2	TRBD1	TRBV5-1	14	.	TGCGCCAGCAGCTTGGGCAGGGGGCTCTATGGCTACACCTTC	CASSLGRGLYGYTF
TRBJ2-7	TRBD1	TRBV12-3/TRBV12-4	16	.	TGTGCCAGCAGTAGAGCCGGGACAGGGAAGTGGTACGAGCAGTACTTC	CASSRAGTGKWYEQYF
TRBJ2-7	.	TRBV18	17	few	TGTGCCAGCTCACCCACGACTAATTCGAGGGGTACCTACGAGCAGTACTTC	CASSPTTNSRGTYEQYF
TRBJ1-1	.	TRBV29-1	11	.	TGCAGCGCCTGGGAGGGGGCTGAAGCTTTCTTT	CSAWEGAEAFF
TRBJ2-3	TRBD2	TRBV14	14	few	TGTGCCAGCAGCCAACAGCGGGGGGGCAATACGCAGTATTTT	CASSQQRGGNTQYF
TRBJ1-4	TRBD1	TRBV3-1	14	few	TGTGCCAGCACCGGACAGGCATTTGGAGAAAAACTGTTTTTT	CASTGQAFGEKLFF
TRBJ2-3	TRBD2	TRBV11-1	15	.	TGTGCCAGCAGACGCGGGGGGGCCTATGTAGATACGCAGTATTTT	CASRRGGAYVDTQYF
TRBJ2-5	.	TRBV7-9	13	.	TGTGCCAGCGCGCCCAAAGGCCAAGAGACCCAGTACTTC	CASAPKGQETQYF
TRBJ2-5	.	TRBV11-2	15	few	TGTGCCAGCAGCTTAGATCTGGCAGGGTGGGAGACCCAGTACTTC	CASSLDLAGWETQYF
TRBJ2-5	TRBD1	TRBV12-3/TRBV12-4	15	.	TGTGCCAGCAGTTTTAGGGACAGGGGGTCGGAGACCCAGTACTTC	CASSFRDRGSETQYF